The 16 T cell receptor beta chains given below trace back to one sample, sequenced in a study of blood T cells in healthy people across ages. Alongside a J-beta primer mix, a sample-barcoded 5' primer served in a second PCR lasting roughly 6 to 11 cycles. TCRdb called the 5' RACE reads again in MiXCR, with one record for every CDR3 protein. This sample has 1.4 million to 1.5 million distinct CDR3 sequences, with approximately 42% found just once. Sequencing used blood. The receptor source for this set is a woman aged 18-29 years in good health.

V is TRBV10-3 and J is TRBJ2-4; 8 nucleotides align to TRBD1. This CDR3 spans 16 amino acids. V trimming: 4 bases; J trimming: 2 bases; junction bases outside the gene matches: 7. Germline CDR1 is ENHRY and CDR2 is SYGVKD. This CDR3 is CAISGGQGDSKNIQYF. DNA of the CDR3: TGTGCCATCAGTGGTGGACAGGGAGACTCCAAAAACATTCAGTACTTC.

The genes are TRBV5-1 and TRBJ2-3; possibly TRBD2 for D (6 bases). The CDR3 covers 16 residues. Germline CDR1 is SGHRS and CDR2 is YFSETQ. Trimming cost V 1 base and J 2 bases, with 14 bases left between them. Written as DNA, the CDR3 is TGCGCCAGCAGCTTGTGGGGGGACTCCAACACAGATACGCAGTATTTT. Its protein is CASSLWGDSNTDTQYF.

This clonotype was recorded a few times. V and J are TRBV20-1 and TRBJ2-7, with TRBD2 matching over 11 bases. The germline gives CDR1 DFQATT, CDR2 SNEGSKA (reference sequence). The CDR3 has 15 amino acids. With 4 bases clipped from V and 0 bases from J, the junction kept 5 bases outside the gene matches. The CDR3 nucleotides are TGCAGTGCTACGGGACTAGCGGAAAGCTCCTACGAGCAGTACTTC. The encoded protein is CSATGLAESSYEQYF.

J is TRBJ1-3 and V is TRBV5-1; D unresolved. The germline gives CDR1 SGHRS, CDR2 YFSETQ. The CDR3 covers 16 residues. The V gene lost 5 bases and the J gene lost 0 bases, with 15 bases spanning the gap. The chain's CDR3 is CASRNWEANSGNTIYF. The CDR3 DNA sequence: TGCGCCAGCAGGAACTGGGAGGCAAACTCTGGAAACACCATATATTTT.

V usage is TRBV9 and J usage is TRBJ2-1, with 16 bases lining up with TRBD2. CDR3 length equals 15 residues. V was clipped by 4 bases and J by 8 bases; unmatched bases: 3. Germline CDR1 reads SGDLS; CDR2 reads YYNGEE. This CDR3 is CASSKGTSGGDEQFF. The CDR3 DNA reads TGTGCCAGCAGCAAAGGGACTAGCGGGGGGGATGAGCAGTTCTTC.

The chain carries TRBV28 and TRBJ1-2; no definite D call. Trimming pared 5 bases from V and 3 bases from J, leaving 10 bases between. CDR1 MDHEN and CDR2 SYDVKM come from the germline V gene. The CDR3 runs to 13 residues. CDR3 region: CASSEGSHYGYTF. The DNA of the CDR3 is TGTGCCAGCAGTGAGGGTTCCCACTATGGCTACACCTTC.

The rearrangement links TRBV25-1 to TRBJ1-6; D uncertain. The CDR3 is 15 residues long. V lost 7 bases and J lost 3, with 13 bases in between. Germline V CDR1 and CDR2: MGHDK, SYGVNS. The CDR3 protein is CASTSDGYYNSPLHF. DNA of the CDR3: TGTGCCAGCACCTCCGACGGCTACTATAATTCACCCCTCCACTTT.

This clonotype is a singleton in its sample. V gene TRBV6-1 combines with J gene TRBJ1-1, with D unclear. This CDR3 has 14 amino acids. Germline loops: CDR1 MNHNS, CDR2 SASEGT. V was trimmed by 1 base and J by 5 bases, leaving 11 bases between them. CDR3 in amino acids: CASSEDFGRTEAFF. The CDR3 DNA sequence: TGTGCCAGCAGTGAAGATTTTGGGAGGACTGAAGCTTTCTTT.

CDR3 nucleotides: TGTGCCATCAGTGAGAGTGGGACGGGGGATAATTCACCCCTCCACTTT. This translates into CAISESGTGDNSPLHF. The rearrangement uses TRBV10-3 and TRBJ1-6; TRBD1 might be the D (5 bases). Deletions cut 2 bases from V and 5 bases from J, with 13 bases between. Germline loops: CDR1 ENHRY, CDR2 SYGVKD. The CDR3 runs to 16 residues.

V gene TRBV7-2 combines with J gene TRBJ1-2; tentative D call: TRBD1 (5 bases). The V and J ends lost 4 bases and 0 bases respectively, with 9 bases between them. From germline, CDR1 is SGHTA and CDR2 FQGNSA. The CDR3 covers 14 residues. CDR3 region: CASSWGGANYGYTF. The CDR3 DNA follows: TGTGCCAGCAGCTGGGGGGGAGCTAACTATGGCTACACCTTC.

The CDR3 bases are TGTGCCAGCAGTCGACTAGGGCCCACAGATACGCAGTATTTT. As protein: CASSRLGPTDTQYF. V is TRBV12-3 or TRBV12-4 and J is TRBJ2-3; TRBD2 is a possible D gene (6 bases). Trimming shortened V by 5 bases and J by 2 bases, and 11 bases separated the two germline ends. The CDR3 spans 14 residues.

The gene calls are TRBV6-4 and TRBJ1-1, with D perhaps TRBD1 (6 bases). The ends were cut back, 6 bases at V and 4 bases at J, with 12 bases in the middle. CDR1 and CDR2 from the germline V gene are MRHNA and SNTAGT. The CDR3 runs to 13 residues. The CDR3 DNA is TGTGCCAGCAGCGGACAGCCCGGCACTGAAGCTTTCTTT. This codes for CASSGQPGTEAFF.

The gene calls are TRBV27 and TRBJ2-1, with D perhaps TRBD1 or TRBD2 (5 bases each). Germline lookup yields CDR1 MNHEY and CDR2 SMNVEV (reference sequence). Between the trimmed V and J ends, which lost 7 bases and 12 bases, there was a span of 22 bases. This CDR3 is built from 14 residues. The CDR3 bases are TGTGCCAGCATTCTGGGACCTCCACATTTGGTGCAGTTCTTC. Translation gives CASILGPPHLVQFF.

This clonotype was observed a handful of times. The V and J genes are TRBV11-2 and TRBJ2-3, with D possibly being TRBD2 (5 bases). CDR1 and CDR2 from the germline V gene are SGHAT and FQNNGV. V was clipped by 7 bases and J by 2 bases, with 10 bases between them. This CDR3 comprises 13 residues. The CDR3 bases are TGTGCCAGCATCGGAGGCTACACAGATACGCAGTATTTT. Amino acid sequence: CASIGGYTDTQYF.

This CDR3 is CASSPSGLRADTQYF. Here the CDR3 DNA reads TGTGCCAGCAGCCCCAGCGGACTCCGGGCAGATACGCAGTATTTT. The chain carries TRBV7-9 and TRBJ2-3; D is possibly TRBD2 (5 bases). CDR3 size: 15 residues. Trimming stripped 5 bases from V and 4 bases from J, with 16 bases between. Per germline, CDR1 SEHNR and CDR2 FQNEAQ (reference sequence).

This clonotype has just a few counts. V gene TRBV12-3 or TRBV12-4 combines with J gene TRBJ1-1; possible D gene TRBD1, 5 bases. CDR3 length: 15 residues. V lost 2 bases, J lost 3 bases, and 13 bases lay in between. The chain's CDR3 is CASSLQGSGDTEAFF. CDR3 coding DNA: TGTGCCAGCAGTTTACAGGGATCGGGGGACACTGAAGCTTTCTTT.